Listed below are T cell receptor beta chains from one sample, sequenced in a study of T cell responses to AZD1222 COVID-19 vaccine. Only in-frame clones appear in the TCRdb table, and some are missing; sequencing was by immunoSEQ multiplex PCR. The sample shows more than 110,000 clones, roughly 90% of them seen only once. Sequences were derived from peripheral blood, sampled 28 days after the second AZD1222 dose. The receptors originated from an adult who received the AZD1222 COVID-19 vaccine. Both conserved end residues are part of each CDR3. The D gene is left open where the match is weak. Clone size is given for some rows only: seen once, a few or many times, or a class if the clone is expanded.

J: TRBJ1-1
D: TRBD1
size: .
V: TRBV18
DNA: TGTGCCAGCTCACCCCCGGGACAGGGGAACACTGAAGCTTTCTTT
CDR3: CASSPPGQGNTEAFF

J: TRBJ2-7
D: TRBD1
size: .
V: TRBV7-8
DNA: TGTGCCAGCAGCTTACCCACCCGACAGGGTTTCTACGAGCAGTACTTC
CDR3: CASSLPTRQGFYEQYF

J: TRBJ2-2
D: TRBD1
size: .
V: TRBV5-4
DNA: TGTGCCAGCAGCTCCCTAGGGGGCGGGAACACCGGGGAGCTGTTTTTT
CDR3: CASSSLGGGNTGELFF

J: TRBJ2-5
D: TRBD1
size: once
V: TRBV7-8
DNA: TGTGCCAGCAGCCAAACTACAGGGGGAAGAGAGACCCAGTACTTC
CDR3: CASSQTTGGRETQYF

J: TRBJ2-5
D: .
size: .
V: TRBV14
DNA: TGTGCCAGCAGCCAAGAGAGGCGCCTCCAAGAGACCCAGTACTTC
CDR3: CASSQERRLQETQYF

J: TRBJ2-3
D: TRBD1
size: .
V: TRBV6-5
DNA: TGTGCCAGCAGTTACCGGGACAGGAGCACAGATACGCAGTATTTT
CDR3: CASSYRDRSTDTQYF

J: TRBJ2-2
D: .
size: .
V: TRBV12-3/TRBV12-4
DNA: TGTGCCAGCCTTTGGGGCACCGGGGAGCTGTTTTTT
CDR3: CASLWGTGELFF

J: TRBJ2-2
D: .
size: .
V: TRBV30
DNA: TGTGCCTGGGACAGGCCCGGCGGGGAGCTGTTTTTT
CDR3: CAWDRPGGELFF

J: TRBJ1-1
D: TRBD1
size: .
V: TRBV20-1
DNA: TGCAGTGCTAGTGGGGACAGGGTAACTGAAGCTTTCTTT
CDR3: CSASGDRVTEAFF

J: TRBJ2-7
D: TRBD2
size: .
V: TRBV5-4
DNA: TGTGCCAGCAGCTTGGCCCCAGGCGGGGGGGGCTACGAGCAGTACTTC
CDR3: CASSLAPGGGGYEQYF

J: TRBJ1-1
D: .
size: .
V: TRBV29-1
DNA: TGCAGCGTTGAACCGCAGAGAGATAGCACTGAAGCTTTCTTT
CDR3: CSVEPQRDSTEAFF

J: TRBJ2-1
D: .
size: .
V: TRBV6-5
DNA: TGTGCCAGCAGTTACCAGCCGGGCTTGGGGAATGAGCAGTTCTTC
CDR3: CASSYQPGLGNEQFF

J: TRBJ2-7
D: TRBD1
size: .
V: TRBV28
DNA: TGTGCCAGCAGTCCCCCGGGGACAGGGGTAAACGAGCAGTACTTC
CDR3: CASSPPGTGVNEQYF

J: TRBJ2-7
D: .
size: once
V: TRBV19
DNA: TGTGCCAGTAGTCCCAATCGGGAGAATGACGAGCAGTACTTC
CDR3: CASSPNRENDEQYF

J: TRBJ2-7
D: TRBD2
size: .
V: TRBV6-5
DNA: TGTGCCAGCAGTCGAGCGGGGGACTACGAGCAGTACTTC
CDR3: CASSRAGDYEQYF

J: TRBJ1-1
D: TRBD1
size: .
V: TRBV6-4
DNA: TGTGCCAGCACCCCAGGTACTGGGACAGGGGTGACTGAAGCTTTCTTT
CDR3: CASTPGTGTGVTEAFF

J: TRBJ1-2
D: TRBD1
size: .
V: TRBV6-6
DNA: TGTGCCAGCACCCCGGACAGGGCTTATGGCTACACCTTC
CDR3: CASTPDRAYGYTF

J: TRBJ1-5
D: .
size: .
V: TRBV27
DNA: TGTGCCAGCAGCGATCTGGTTGGTCAGCCCCAGCATTTT
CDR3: CASSDLVGQPQHF

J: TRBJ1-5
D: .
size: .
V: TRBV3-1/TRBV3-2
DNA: TGTGCCAGCAGCCTCGAGGATCAGCCCCAGCATTTT
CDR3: CASSLEDQPQHF

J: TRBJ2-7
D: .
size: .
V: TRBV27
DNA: TGTGCCAGCAGTCCGAGGGGTAGAAGCTACGAGCAGTACTTC
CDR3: CASSPRGRSYEQYF

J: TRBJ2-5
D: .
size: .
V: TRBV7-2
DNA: TGTGCCAGCAGCGCCGCCCAAAGGCGGCAAGAGACCCAGTACTTC
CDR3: CASSAAQRRQETQYF

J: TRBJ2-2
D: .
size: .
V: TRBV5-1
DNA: TGCGCCAGCAGCTCCCGTTCATTTACCGGGGAGCTGTTTTTT
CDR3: CASSSRSFTGELFF

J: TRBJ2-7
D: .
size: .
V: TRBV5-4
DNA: TGTGCCAGCAGCTTGGAACCGTTAACCTACGAGCAGTACTTC
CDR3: CASSLEPLTYEQYF

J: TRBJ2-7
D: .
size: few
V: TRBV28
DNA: TGTGCCAGCAGAACAGGGAACTCCTACGAGCAGTACTTC
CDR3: CASRTGNSYEQYF

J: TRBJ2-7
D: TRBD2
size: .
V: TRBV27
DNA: TGTGCCAGCAGTTTAAGTCCGGGACTAGCGGGTCAATGGGGATACGAGCAGTACTTC
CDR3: CASSLSPGLAGQWGYEQYF

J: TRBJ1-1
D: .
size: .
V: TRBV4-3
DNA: TGCGCCAGCAGCCAAGTGGATGGGTTATTGGCCACTGAAGCTTTCTTT
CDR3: CASSQVDGLLATEAFF

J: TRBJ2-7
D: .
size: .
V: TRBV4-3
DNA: TGCGCCAGCAGCCAAGATCCCAGCACCTACGAGCAGTACTTC
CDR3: CASSQDPSTYEQYF

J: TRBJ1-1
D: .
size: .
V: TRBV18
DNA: TGTGCCAGCTCCCGAGGGAAGGGGAACACTGAAGCTTTCTTT
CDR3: CASSRGKGNTEAFF

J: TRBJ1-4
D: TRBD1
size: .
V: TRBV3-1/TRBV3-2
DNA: TGTGCCAGCAGCACTGGACAGGGGCGCCTCCTCTCAACTAATGAAAAACTGTTTTTT
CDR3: CASSTGQGRLLSTNEKLFF